These 10 T cell receptor beta chains came from one sample sequenced in a study of neoadjuvant anti-PD-1 for oral cavity cancer. Produced via immunoSEQ multiplex PCR; TCRdb's table is partial and in-frame only. The sample consists of about 42,000 clones, roughly 77% of them appearing once. Sample time point: after neoadjuvant nivolumab, at surgical resection. Here the sequenced sample was PBMCs, taken after nivolumab (anti-PD-1) treatment. Every receptor here comes from a person between 35 and 79 years old with oral cavity squamous cell carcinoma.

The chain has TRBV28 and TRBJ1-2; 7 bases are shared with TRBD1. Germline V lookup: CDR1 MDHEN, CDR2 SYDVKM. V lost 3 bases and J lost 4; bases outside the gene matches: 2. This CDR3 contains 13 residues. The CDR3 DNA sequence: TGTGCCAGCAGTTTCGGGACAGTCTATGGCTACACCTTC. This gives the protein CASSFGTVYGYTF.

The chain uses TRBV27 and TRBJ2-7; 13 bases match TRBD2. This CDR3 contains 13 residues. CDR1 MNHEY and CDR2 SMNVEV come from the germline V gene (reference sequence). The J segment lost 7 bases and the V segment lost 5 bases, leaving 2 bases of the junction unmatched. Here the CDR3 reads CASSGGLAGEQYF. In nucleotides, the CDR3 is TGTGCCAGCAGTGGGGGACTAGCGGGGGAGCAGTACTTC.

The chain recombines TRBV10-1 with TRBJ1-1, with D uncertain. V lost 1 base and J lost 1, with 1 base in between. CDR1 and CDR2 from the germline V gene are WNHNN and SYGVQD (reference sequence). CDR3 length equals 12 residues. The DNA for the CDR3 is TGCGCCAGCAGTGAGTGGAACACTGAAGCTTTCTTT. It yields the protein CASSEWNTEAFF.

V usage is TRBV5-1 and J usage is TRBJ2-3, with 12 positions matching TRBD2. J was trimmed by 3 bases and V by 6 bases; bases with no gene match: 8. Germline V CDR1 and CDR2: SGHRS, YFSETQ. The CDR3 covers 16 residues. The CDR3 DNA follows: TGCGCCAGCATCGCTTGGACTAGCGGGGATACAGATACGCAGTATTTT. Protein: CASIAWTSGDTDTQYF.

The genes are TRBV6-4 and TRBJ1-2; 9 bases fit TRBD1. V was clipped by 5 bases and J by 0 bases; unmatched bases: 7. CDR1 MRHNA and CDR2 SNTAGT come from the germline V gene. This CDR3 has 16 amino acids. The CDR3 bases are TGTGCCAGCAGTCCAGGCCGGGACAGGGCTAACTATGGCTACACCTTC. Translation gives CASSPGRDRANYGYTF.

This chain joins TRBV5-4 and TRBJ2-3, with TRBD2 as a possible D gene (5 bases). Germline CDR1 is SGHNT and CDR2 is YYREEE (reference sequence). CDR3 length: 15 residues. V shed 4 bases and J shed 6 bases, with 18 bases lying between them. CDR3 coding DNA: TGTGCCAGCAGCCCGACTACTCAGATCTCGGATACGCAGTATTTT. Its translation is CASSPTTQISDTQYF.

The chain combines TRBV7-2 with TRBJ1-5, with 7 nucleotides matching TRBD1. The CDR3 spans 15 residues. V lost 5 bases, J lost 3 bases, and 7 bases stayed unmatched. Germline loops: CDR1 SGHTA, CDR2 FQGNSA. The CDR3, as DNA: TGTGCCAGCAGCCCCGGACAGGTAGTCAATCAGCCCCAGCATTTT. It is translated as CASSPGQVVNQPQHF.

V gene TRBV19 combines with J gene TRBJ1-1; D remains unclear. V lost 3 bases and J lost 0, with 11 bases in between. Germline CDR1 is LNHDA and CDR2 is SQIVND (reference sequence). The CDR3 is made up of 15 amino acids. CDR3 coding DNA: TGTGCCAGTAGTATGGTAGTCGGCCTGAACACTGAAGCTTTCTTT. Encoded protein: CASSMVVGLNTEAFF.

The V and J genes are TRBV19 and TRBJ2-7; tentatively, D is TRBD1 or TRBD2 (5 bases each). The CDR3 has 15 amino acids. V lost 4 bases and J lost 4, with 17 bases in between. The V gene's germline CDR1 is LNHDA and CDR2 SQIVND (reference sequence). The CDR3 is CASSTSGTNPYEQYF. The CDR3 nucleotides are TGTGCCAGTAGTACTTCCGGGACCAACCCGTACGAGCAGTACTTC.

The V gene is TRBV27, the J gene TRBJ1-5; 10 bases match TRBD1. The CDR3 has 20 amino acids. The ends lost 2 bases at V and 0 bases at J; junction bases unmatched: 13. Germline lookup yields CDR1 MNHEY and CDR2 SMNVEV (reference sequence). CDR3: CASSLGPGQGKFYSNQPQHF. CDR3 bases: TGTGCCAGCAGTTTAGGGCCGGGACAGGGGAAATTTTATAGCAATCAGCCCCAGCATTTT.